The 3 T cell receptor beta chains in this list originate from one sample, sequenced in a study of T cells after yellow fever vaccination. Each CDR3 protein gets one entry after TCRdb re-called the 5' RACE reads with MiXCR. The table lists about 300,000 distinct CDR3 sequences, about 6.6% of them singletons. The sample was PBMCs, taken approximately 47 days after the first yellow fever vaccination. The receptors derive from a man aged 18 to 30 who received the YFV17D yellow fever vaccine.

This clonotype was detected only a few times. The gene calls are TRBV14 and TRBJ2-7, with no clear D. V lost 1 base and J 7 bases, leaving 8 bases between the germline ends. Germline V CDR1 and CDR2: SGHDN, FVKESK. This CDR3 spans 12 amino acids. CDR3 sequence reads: CASSQAHREQYF. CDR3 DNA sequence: TGTGCCAGCAGCCAAGCCCATCGGGAGCAGTACTTC.

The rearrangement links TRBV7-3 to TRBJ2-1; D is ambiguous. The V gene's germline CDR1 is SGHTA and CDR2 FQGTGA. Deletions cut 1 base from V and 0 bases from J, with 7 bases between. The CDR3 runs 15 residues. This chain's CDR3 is CASSLMESSYNEQFF. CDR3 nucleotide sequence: TGTGCCAGCAGCTTAATGGAGAGCTCCTACAATGAGCAGTTCTTC.

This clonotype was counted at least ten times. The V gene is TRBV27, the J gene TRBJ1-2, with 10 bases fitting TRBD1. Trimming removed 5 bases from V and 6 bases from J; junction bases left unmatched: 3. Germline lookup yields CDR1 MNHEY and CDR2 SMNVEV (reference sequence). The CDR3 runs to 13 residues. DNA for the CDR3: TGTGCCAGCAGTCGCGGACAGGGGGATGGCTACACCTTC. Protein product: CASSRGQGDGYTF.